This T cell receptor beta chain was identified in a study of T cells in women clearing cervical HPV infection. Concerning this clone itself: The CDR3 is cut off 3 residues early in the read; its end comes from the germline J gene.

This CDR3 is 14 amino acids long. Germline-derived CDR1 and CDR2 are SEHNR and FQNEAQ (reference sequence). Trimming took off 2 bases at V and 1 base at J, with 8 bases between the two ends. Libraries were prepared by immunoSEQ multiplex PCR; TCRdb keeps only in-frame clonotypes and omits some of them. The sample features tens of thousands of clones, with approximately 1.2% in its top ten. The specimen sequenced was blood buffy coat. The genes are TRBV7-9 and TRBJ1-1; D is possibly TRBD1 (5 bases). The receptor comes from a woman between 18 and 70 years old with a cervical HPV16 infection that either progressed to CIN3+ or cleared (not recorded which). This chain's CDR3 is CASSLPGGNTEAFF. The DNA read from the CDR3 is TGTGCCAGCAGCTTACCGGGGGGGAACACTGAA.